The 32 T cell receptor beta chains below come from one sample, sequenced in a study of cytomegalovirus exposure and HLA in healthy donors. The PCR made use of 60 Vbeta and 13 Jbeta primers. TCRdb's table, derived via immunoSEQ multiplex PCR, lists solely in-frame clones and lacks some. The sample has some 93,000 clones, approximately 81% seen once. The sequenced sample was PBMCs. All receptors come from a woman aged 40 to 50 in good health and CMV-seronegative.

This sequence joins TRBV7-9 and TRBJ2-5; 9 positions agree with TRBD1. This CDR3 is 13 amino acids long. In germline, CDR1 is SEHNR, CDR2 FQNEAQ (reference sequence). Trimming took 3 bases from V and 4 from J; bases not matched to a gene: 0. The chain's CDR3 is CASSLDRGETQYF. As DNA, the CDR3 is TGTGCCAGCAGCTTGGACAGGGGAGAGACCCAGTACTTC.

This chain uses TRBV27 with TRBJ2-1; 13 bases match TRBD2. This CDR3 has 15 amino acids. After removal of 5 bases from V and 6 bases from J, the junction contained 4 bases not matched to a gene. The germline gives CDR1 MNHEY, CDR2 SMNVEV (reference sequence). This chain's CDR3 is CASSPGLAGFNEQFF. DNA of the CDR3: TGTGCCAGCAGTCCGGGACTAGCGGGATTCAATGAGCAGTTCTTC.

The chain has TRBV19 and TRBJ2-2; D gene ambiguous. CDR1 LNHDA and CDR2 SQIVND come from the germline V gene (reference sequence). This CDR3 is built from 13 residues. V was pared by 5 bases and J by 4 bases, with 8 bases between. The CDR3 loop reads CASSPEFTGELFF. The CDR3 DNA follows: TGTGCCAGTAGTCCCGAGTTCACCGGGGAGCTGTTTTTT.

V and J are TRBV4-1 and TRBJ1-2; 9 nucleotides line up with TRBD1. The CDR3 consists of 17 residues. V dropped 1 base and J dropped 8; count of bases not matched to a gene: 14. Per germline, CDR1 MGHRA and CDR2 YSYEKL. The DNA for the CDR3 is TGCGCCAGCAGCCAAGTCCCGGGACAGGGATCGGTAGGCGGCTACACCTTC. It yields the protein CASSQVPGQGSVGGYTF.

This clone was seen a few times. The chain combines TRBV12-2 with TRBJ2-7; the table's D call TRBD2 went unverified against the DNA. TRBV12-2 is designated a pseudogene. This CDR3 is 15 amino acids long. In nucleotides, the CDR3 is TGTGCAAGTCGTACGGGACTAGCGGGAGTTTATGAGCAGTACTTC. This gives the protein CASRTGLAGVYEQYF.

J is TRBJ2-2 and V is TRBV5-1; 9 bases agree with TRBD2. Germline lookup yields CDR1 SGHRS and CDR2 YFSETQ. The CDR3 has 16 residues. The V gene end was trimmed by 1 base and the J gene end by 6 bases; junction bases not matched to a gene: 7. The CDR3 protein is CASSLLVAGAAGELFF. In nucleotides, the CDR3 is TGCGCCAGCAGCTTGTTGGTAGCGGGAGCCGCCGGGGAGCTGTTTTTT.

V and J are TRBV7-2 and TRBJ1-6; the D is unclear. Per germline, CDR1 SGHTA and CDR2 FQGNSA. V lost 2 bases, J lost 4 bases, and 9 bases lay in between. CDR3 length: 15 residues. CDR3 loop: CASSLRLRYNSPLHF. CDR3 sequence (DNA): TGTGCCAGCAGCTTACGGTTAAGATATAATTCACCCCTCCACTTT.

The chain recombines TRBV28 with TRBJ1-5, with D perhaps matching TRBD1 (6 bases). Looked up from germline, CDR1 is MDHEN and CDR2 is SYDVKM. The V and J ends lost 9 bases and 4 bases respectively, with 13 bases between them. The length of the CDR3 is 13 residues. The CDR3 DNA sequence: TGTGCCAGTACTGGACAGATAAATCAGCCCCAGCATTTT. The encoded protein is CASTGQINQPQHF. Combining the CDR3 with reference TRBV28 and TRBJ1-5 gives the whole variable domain DVKVTQSSRYLVKRTGEKVFLECVQDMDHENMFWYRQDPGLGLRLIYFSYDVKMKEKGDIPEGYSVSREKKERFSLILESASTNQTSMYLCASTGQINQPQHFGDGTRLSIL.

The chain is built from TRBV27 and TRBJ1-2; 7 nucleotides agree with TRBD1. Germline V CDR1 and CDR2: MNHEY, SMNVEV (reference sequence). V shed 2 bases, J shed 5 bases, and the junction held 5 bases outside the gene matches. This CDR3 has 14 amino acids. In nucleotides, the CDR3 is TGTGCCAGCAGTTTAAAGGGGGCGCGTTATGGCTACACCTTC. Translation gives CASSLKGARYGYTF.

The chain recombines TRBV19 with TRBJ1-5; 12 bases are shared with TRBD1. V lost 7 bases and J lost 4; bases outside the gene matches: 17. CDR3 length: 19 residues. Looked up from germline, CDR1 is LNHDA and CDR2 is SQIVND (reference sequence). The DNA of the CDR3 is TGTGCCAGTAACTCGGTTCCGGGACAGGGGGCGCGGAGGAATCAGCCCCAGCATTTT. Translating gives CASNSVPGQGARRNQPQHF. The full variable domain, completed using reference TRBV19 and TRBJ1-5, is DGGITQSPKYLFRKEGQNVTLSCEQNLNHDAMYWYRQDPGQGLRLIYYSQIVNDFQKGDIAEGYSVSREKKESFPLTVTSAQKNPTAFYLCASNSVPGQGARRNQPQHFGDGTRLSIL.

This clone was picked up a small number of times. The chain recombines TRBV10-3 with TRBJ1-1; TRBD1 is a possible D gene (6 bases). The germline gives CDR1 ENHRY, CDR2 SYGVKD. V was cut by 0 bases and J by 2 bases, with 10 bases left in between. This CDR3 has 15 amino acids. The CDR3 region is CAISESGTFNTEAFF. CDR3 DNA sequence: TGTGCCATCAGTGAGTCGGGGACATTCAACACTGAAGCTTTCTTT.

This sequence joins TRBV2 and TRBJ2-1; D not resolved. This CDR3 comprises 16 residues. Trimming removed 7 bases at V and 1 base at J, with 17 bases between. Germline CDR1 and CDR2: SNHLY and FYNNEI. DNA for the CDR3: TGTGCCAGCAATAAAGATCCAAACCTATCCTACAATGAGCAGTTCTTC. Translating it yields CASNKDPNLSYNEQFF.

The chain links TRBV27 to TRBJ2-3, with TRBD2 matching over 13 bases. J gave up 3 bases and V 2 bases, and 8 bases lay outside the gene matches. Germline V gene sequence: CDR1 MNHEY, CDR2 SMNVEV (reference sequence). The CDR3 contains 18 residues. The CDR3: CASSLRTSGRIGTDTQYF. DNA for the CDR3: TGTGCCAGCAGTTTAAGGACTAGCGGGAGAATTGGTACAGATACGCAGTATTTT.

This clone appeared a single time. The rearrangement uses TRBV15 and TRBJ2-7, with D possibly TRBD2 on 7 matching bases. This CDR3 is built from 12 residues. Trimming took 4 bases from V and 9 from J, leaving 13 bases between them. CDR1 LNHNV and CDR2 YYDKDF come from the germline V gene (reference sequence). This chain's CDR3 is CATSMGGAAQYF. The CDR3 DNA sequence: TGTGCCACCAGCATGGGGGGGGCCGCGCAGTACTTC.

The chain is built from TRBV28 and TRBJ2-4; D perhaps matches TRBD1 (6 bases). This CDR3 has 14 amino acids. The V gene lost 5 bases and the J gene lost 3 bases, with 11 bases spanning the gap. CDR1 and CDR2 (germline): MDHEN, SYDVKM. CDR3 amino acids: CASSRQVGKNIQYF. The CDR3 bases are TGTGCCAGCAGTCGACAGGTGGGCAAAAACATTCAGTACTTC.

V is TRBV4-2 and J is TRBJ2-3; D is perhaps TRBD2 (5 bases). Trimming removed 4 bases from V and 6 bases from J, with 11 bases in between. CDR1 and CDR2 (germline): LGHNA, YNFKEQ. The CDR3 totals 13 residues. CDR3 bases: TGTGCCAGCAGCCCCCCCCAGCGGGATACGCAGTATTTT. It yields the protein CASSPPQRDTQYF.

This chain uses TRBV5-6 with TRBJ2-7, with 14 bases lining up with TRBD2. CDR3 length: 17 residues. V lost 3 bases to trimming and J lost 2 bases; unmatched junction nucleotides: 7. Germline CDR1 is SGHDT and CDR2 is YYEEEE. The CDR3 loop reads CASSWGRLAGGTYEQYF. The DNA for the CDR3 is TGTGCCAGCAGCTGGGGACGACTAGCGGGAGGGACCTACGAGCAGTACTTC.

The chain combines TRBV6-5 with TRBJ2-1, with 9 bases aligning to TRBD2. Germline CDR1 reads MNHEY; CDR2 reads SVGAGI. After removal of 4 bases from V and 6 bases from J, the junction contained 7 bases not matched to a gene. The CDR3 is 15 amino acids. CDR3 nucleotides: TGTGCCAGCAGTTCTCCAGCTAGCGGGACCAATGAGCAGTTCTTC. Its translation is CASSSPASGTNEQFF.

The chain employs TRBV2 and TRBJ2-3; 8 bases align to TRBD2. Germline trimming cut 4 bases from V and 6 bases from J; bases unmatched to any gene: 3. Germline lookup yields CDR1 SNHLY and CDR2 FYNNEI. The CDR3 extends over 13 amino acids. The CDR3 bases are TGTGCCAGCAGTGGAACTAGCGGCGATACGCAGTATTTT. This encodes CASSGTSGDTQYF.

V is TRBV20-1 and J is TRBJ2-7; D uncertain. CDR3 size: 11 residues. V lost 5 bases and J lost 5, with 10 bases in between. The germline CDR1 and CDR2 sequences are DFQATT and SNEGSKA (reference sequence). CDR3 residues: CSAGRVDEQYF. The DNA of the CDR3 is TGCAGTGCTGGCCGGGTGGACGAGCAGTACTTC.

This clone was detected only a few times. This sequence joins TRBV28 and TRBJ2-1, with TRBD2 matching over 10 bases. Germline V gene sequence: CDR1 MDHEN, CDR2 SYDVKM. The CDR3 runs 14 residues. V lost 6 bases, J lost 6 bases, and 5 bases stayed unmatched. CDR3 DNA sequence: TGTGCCAGCAGGCCTAGCGGGAGTGTCAATGAGCAGTTCTTC. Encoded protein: CASRPSGSVNEQFF.

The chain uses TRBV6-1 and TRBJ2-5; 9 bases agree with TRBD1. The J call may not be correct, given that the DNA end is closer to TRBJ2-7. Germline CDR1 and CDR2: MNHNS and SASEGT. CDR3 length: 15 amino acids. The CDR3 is CASRRTGTGMNEQYF. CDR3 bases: TGTGCCAGCAGGCGTACCGGGACAGGGATGAACGAGCAGTACTTC.

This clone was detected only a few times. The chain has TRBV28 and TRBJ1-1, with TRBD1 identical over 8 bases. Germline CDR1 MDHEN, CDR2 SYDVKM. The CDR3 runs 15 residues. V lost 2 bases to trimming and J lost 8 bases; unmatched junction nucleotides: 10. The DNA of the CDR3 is TGTGCCAGCAGTTTACCAGGTGGCAGGGGGCGGGAAGCTTTCTTT. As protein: CASSLPGGRGREAFF.

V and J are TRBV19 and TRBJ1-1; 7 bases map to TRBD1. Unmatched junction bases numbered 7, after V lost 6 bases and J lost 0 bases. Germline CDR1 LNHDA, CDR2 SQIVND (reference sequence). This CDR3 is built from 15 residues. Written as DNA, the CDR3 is TGTGCCAGTAGGAATCGGGACAGCTTGAACACTGAAGCTTTCTTT. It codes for CASRNRDSLNTEAFF.

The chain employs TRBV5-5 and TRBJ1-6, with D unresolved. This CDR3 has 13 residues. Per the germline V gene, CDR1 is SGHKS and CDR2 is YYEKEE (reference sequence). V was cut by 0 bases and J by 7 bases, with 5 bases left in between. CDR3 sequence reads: CASSLGGNSPLHF. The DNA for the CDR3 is TGTGCCAGCAGCTTGGGCGGAAATTCACCCCTCCACTTT.

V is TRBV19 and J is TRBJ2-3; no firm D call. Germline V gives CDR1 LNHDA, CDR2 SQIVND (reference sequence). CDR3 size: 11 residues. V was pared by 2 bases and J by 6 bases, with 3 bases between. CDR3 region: CASSIRDTQYF. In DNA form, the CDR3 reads TGTGCCAGTAGTATACGGGATACGCAGTATTTT.

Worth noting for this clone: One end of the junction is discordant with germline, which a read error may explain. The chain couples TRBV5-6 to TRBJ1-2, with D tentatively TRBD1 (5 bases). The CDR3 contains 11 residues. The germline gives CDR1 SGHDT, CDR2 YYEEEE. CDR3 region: CASSLDWGYPF. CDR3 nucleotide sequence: TGTGCCAGCAGCTTGGACTGGGGCTACCCCTTC.

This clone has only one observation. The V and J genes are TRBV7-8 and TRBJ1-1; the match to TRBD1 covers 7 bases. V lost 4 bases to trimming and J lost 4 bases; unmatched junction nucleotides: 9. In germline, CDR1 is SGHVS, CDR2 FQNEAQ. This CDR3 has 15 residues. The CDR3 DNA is TGTGCCAGCAGCTCCGACAGACAGGGCGGCACTGAAGCTTTCTTT. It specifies CASSSDRQGGTEAFF.

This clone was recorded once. The CDR3 reads CASSLSQGLGYTF. CDR3 nucleotide sequence: TGTGCCAGCAGTTTATCTCAGGGGCTCGGCTACACCTTC. The gene calls are TRBV27 and TRBJ1-2, with a tentative D call TRBD1 (6 bases). V was pared by 0 bases and J by 8 bases, with 10 bases between. The CDR3 extends over 13 amino acids. Germline V lookup: CDR1 MNHEY, CDR2 SMNVEV (reference sequence).

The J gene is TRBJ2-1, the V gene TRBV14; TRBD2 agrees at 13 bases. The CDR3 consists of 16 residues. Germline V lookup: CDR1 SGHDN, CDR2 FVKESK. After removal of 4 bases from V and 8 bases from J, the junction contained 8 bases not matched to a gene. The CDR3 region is CASSPRLAGGGDEQFF. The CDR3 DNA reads TGTGCCAGCAGCCCTAGACTAGCGGGAGGTGGCGATGAGCAGTTCTTC.

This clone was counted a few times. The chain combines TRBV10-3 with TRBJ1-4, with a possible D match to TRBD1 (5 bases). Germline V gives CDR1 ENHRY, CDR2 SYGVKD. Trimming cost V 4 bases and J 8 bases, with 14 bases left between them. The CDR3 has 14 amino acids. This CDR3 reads CAISGDSSREKLFF. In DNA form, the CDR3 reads TGTGCCATCAGTGGGGACTCTTCAAGGGAAAAACTGTTTTTT.

CDR3 nucleotide sequence: TGTGCCAGCAGCCCGCGACAGGGGGCTCGTTCACCCCTCCACTTT. It translates to CASSPRQGARSPLHF. V is TRBV5-6 and J is TRBJ1-6; TRBD1 agrees at 10 bases. This CDR3 has 15 residues. Per germline, CDR1 SGHDT and CDR2 YYEEEE. V trimming: 4 bases; J trimming: 9 bases; junction bases outside the gene matches: 7. The full variable domain, its missing parts supplied by reference TRBV5-6 and TRBJ1-6, is DAGVTQSPTHLIKTRGQQVTLRCSPKSGHDTVSWYQQALGQGPQFIFQYYEEEERQRGNFPDRFSGHQFPNYSSELNVNALLLGDSALYLCASSPRQGARSPLHFGNGTRLTVT.